This TCR beta chain is from a study of tumor-infiltrating lymphocytes in primary liver carcinoma. Regarding the study as a whole: Only around 7-25% of top clones occurred in all five tumor regions.

Co-extraction yielded RNA and DNA from around 20-30 mg of unsorted bulk tissue. Surgical resection served as treatment for the primary liver carcinoma of these patients. Chronic HBV infection, which was untreated, was present in the patients. Tumor samples were assessed, and every one had over 85% viable tumor cells. The authors made TCR beta cDNA from roughly 480 ng total RNA with a constant-region primer. What produced the TCR beta libraries was three nested multiplex PCR rounds using slightly modified ARM-PCR. Rounds one and two of PCR, each of 10 cycles, were primed with TRBV1-TRBV30 forward primers and a C-beta reverse primer. MiXCR, applied by TCRdb to the multiplex PCR reads, yields one record per CDR3 protein. This table holds 99,000 or so distinct CDR3 sequences, around two thirds found once. CDR1 is SGHAT, CDR2 FQNNGV, per germline. J was trimmed by 16 bases and V by 5 bases; bases with no gene match: 18. The CDR3 consists of 15 residues.

Regarding this clonotype: The target antigen is unknown.

The clonotype originates from a woman aged 60-70 years with primary liver carcinoma and hepatitis B virus infection. Sequences were obtained from liver tumor tissue from sampling region 5. Specified subset: tumor region T5, tumor centre. The genes are TRBV11-2 and TRBJ2-1; 9 bases map to TRBD1. The CDR3: CASSHPDRGGNDQFF. CDR3 nucleotides: TGTGCCAGCAGCCACCCCGACAGGGGGGGGAATGATCAATTCTTC.